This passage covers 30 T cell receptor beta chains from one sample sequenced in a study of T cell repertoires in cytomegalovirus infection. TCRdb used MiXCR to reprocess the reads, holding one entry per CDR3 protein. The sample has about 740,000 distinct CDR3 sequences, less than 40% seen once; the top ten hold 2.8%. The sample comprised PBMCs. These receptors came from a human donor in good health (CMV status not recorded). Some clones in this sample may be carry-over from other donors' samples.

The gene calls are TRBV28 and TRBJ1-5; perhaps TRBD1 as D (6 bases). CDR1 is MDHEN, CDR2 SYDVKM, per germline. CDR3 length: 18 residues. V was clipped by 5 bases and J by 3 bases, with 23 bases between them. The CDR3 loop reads CASSHPVLEGVNNQPQHF. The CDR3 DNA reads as TGTGCCAGCAGTCACCCCGTGTTAGAGGGGGTAAACAATCAGCCCCAGCATTTT.

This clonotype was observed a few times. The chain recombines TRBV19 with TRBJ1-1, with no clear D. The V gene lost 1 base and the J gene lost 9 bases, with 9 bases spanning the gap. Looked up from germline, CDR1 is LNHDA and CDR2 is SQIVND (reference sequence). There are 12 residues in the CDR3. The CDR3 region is CASSIGVYQAFF. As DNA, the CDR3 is TGTGCCAGTAGTATAGGCGTTTATCAAGCTTTCTTT.

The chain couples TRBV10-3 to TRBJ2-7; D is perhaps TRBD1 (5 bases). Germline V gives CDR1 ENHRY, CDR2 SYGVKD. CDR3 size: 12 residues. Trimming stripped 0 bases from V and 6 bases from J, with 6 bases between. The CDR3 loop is CAISESGAEQYF. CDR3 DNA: TGTGCCATCAGTGAGTCAGGGGCCGAGCAGTACTTC.

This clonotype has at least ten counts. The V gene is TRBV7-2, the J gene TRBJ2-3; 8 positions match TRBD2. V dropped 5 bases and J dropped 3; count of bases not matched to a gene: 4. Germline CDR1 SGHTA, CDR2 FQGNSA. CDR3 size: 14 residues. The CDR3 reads CASSRGGSTDTQYF. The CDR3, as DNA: TGTGCCAGCAGCCGGGGGGGCTCTACAGATACGCAGTATTTT.

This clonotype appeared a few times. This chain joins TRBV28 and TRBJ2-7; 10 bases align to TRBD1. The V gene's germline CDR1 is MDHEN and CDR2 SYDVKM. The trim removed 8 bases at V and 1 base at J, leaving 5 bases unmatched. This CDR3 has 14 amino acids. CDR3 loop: CASEPGQGSYEQYF. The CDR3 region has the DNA TGTGCCAGCGAACCGGGACAGGGGTCCTACGAGCAGTACTTC. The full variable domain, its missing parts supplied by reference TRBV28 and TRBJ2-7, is DVKVTQSSRYLVKRTGEKVFLECVQDMDHENMFWYRQDPGLGLRLIYFSYDVKMKEKGDIPEGYSVSREKKERFSLILESASTNQTSMYLCASEPGQGSYEQYFGPGTRLTVT.

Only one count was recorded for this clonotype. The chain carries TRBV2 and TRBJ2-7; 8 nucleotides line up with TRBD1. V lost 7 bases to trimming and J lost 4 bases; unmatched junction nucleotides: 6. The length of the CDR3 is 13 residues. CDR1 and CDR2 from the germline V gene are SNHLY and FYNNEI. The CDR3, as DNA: TGTGCCAGCATTTCGGACAGGGAATACGAGCAGTACTTC. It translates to CASISDREYEQYF.

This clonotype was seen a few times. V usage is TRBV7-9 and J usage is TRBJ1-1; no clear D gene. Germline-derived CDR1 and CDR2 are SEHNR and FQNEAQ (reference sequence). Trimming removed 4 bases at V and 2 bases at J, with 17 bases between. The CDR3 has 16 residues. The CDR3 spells CASSSLGYGSNTEAFF. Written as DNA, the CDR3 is TGTGCCAGCAGCTCCCTTGGTTATGGGAGTAACACTGAAGCTTTCTTT.

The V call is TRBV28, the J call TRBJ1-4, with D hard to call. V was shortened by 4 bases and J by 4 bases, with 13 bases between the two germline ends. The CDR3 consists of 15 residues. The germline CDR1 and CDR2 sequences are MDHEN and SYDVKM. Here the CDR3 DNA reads TGTGCCAGCAGTTATCTAGACATCCTTAATGAAAAACTGTTTTTT. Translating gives CASSYLDILNEKLFF.

CDR3 amino acids: CASSLRQVILLNTEAFF. The CDR3 DNA follows: TGTGCCAGCAGCTTAAGGCAGGTCATACTCTTGAACACTGAAGCTTTCTTT. The rearrangement links TRBV7-8 to TRBJ1-1; D is undetermined. The CDR3 has 17 residues. Looked up from germline, CDR1 is SGHVS and CDR2 is FQNEAQ. Trimming shortened V by 2 bases and J by 0 bases, and 16 bases separated the two germline ends.

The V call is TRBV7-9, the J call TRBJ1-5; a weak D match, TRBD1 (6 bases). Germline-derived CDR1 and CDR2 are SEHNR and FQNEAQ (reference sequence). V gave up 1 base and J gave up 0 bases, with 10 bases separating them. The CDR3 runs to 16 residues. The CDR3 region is CASSLDGGSSNQPQHF. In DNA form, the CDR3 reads TGTGCCAGCAGCTTAGATGGGGGCTCTAGCAATCAGCCCCAGCATTTT.

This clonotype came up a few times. The CDR3 DNA reads TGTGCCAGCAGTGAAAACACGAACTATGGCTACACCTTC. It translates to CASSENTNYGYTF. V gene TRBV6-1 combines with J gene TRBJ1-2; D is undetermined. The CDR3 contains 13 residues. Germline values: CDR1 MNHNS, CDR2 SASEGT. The V and J ends lost 2 bases and 2 bases respectively, with 6 bases between them.

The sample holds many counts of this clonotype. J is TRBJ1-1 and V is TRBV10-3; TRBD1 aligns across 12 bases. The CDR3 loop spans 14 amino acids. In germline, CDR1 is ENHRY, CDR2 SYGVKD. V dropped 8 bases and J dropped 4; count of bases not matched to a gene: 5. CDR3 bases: TGTGCCATCGGGAGGGGACAGGGGGCCACTGAAGCTTTCTTT. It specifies CAIGRGQGATEAFF.

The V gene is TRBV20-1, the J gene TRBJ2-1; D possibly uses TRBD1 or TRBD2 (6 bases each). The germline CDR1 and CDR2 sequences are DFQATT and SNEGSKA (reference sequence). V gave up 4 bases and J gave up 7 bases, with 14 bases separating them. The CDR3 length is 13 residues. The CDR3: CSATGGGGNEQFF. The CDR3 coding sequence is TGCAGTGCTACCGGCGGAGGGGGGAATGAGCAGTTCTTC.

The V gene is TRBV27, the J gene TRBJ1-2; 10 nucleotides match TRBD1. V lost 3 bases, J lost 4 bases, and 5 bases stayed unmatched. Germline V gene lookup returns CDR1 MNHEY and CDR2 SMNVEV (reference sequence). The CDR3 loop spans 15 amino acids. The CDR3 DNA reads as TGTGCCAGCAGTTTGACAGGGGGCAAGGTCTATGGCTACACCTTC. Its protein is CASSLTGGKVYGYTF.

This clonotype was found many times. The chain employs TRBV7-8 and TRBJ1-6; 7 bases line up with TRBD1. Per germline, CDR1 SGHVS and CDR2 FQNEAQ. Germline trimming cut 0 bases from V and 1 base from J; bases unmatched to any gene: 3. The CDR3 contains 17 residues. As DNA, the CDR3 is TGTGCCAGCAGCTTAGCAACAGGGGTGTCCTATAATTCACCCCTCCACTTT. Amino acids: CASSLATGVSYNSPLHF.

The CDR3 DNA follows: TGTGCCAGCAGTTTATTGGTAGCGGGAGGGTACAATGAGCAGTTCTTC. This translates into CASSLLVAGGYNEQFF. The V and J genes are TRBV28 and TRBJ2-1, with 11 positions matching TRBD2. The germline gives CDR1 MDHEN, CDR2 SYDVKM. This CDR3 is built from 16 residues. The V segment lost 1 base and the J segment 4 bases; nucleotides outside the gene matches: 3.

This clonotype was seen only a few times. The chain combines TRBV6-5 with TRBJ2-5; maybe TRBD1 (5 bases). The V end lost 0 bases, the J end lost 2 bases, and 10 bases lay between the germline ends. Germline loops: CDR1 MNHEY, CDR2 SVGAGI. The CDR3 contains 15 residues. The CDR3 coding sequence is TGTGCCAGCAGTTACTCCCCGACAGCTCAAGAGACCCAGTACTTC. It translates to CASSYSPTAQETQYF.

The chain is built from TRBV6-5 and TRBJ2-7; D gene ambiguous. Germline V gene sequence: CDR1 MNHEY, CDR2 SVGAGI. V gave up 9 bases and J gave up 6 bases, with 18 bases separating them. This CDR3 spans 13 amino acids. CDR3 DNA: TGTGCCAGTTCTCGATCGCCCCTGAGCGAGCAGTACTTC. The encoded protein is CASSRSPLSEQYF.

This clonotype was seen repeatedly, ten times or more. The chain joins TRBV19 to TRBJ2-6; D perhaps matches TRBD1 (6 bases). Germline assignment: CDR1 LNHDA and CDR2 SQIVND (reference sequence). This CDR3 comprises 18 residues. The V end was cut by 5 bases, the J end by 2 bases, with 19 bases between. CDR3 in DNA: TGTGCCAGTAGTGGTTCGGGACATATACTCCCTGGGGCCAACGTCCTGACTTTC. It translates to CASSGSGHILPGANVLTF. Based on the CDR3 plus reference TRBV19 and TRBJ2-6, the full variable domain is DGGITQSPKYLFRKEGQNVTLSCEQNLNHDAMYWYRQDPGQGLRLIYYSQIVNDFQKGDIAEGYSVSREKKESFPLTVTSAQKNPTAFYLCASSGSGHILPGANVLTFGAGSRLTVL.

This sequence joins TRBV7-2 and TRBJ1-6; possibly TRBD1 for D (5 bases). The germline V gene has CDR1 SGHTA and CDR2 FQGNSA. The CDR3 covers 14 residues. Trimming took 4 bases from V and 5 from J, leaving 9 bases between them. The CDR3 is CASSSQGNNSPLHF. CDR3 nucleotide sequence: TGTGCCAGCAGCTCCCAGGGAAATAATTCACCCCTCCACTTT.

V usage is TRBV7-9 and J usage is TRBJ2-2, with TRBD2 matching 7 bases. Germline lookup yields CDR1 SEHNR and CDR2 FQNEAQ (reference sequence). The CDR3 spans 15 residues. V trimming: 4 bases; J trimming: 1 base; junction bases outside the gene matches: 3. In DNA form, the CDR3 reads TGTGCCAGCAGCTCACCGGGGGGGAACACCGGGGAGCTGTTTTTT. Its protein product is CASSSPGGNTGELFF.

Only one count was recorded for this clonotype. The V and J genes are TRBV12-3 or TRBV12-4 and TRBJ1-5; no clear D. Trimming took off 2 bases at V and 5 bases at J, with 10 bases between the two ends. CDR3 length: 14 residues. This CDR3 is CASSLRWGDQPQHF. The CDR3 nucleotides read TGTGCCAGCAGTTTACGCTGGGGAGATCAGCCCCAGCATTTT.

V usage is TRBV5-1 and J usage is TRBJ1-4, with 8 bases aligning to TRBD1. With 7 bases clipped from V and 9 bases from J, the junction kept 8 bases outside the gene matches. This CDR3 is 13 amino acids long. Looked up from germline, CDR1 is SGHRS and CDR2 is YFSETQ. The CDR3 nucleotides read TGCGCCAGCCGCCGGACAGGGAACCAAAAACTGTTTTTT. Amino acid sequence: CASRRTGNQKLFF.

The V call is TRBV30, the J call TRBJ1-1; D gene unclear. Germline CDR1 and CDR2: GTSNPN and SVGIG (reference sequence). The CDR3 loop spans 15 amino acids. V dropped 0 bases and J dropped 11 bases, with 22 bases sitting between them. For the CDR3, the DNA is TGTGCCTGGAGTGTACATCACAGAACGGAGGGCCGGGCTTTCTTT. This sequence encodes CAWSVHHRTEGRAFF.

The CDR3: CASSEVWNQPQHF. CDR3 in DNA: TGTGCCAGCAGTGAGGTCTGGAATCAGCCCCAGCATTTT. The gene calls are TRBV2 and TRBJ1-5; D remains ambiguous. V shed 3 bases and J shed 4 bases, with 7 bases lying between them. Germline V gene sequence: CDR1 SNHLY, CDR2 FYNNEI. The length of the CDR3 is 13 residues.

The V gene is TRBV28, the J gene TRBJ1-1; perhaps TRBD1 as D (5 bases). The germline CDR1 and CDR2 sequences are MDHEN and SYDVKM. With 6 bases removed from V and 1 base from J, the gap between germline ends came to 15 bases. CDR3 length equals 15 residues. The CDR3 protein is CASSVYTQGNTEAFF. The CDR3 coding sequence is TGTGCCAGCAGCGTTTACACGCAGGGGAACACTGAAGCTTTCTTT.

Here the CDR3 reads CASSPNKSPAEAFF. The CDR3 coding sequence is TGCGCCAGCAGCCCGAATAAGTCTCCGGCTGAAGCTTTCTTT. The chain has TRBV4-1 and TRBJ1-1, with no clear D. Trimming stripped 4 bases from V and 6 bases from J, with 15 bases between. CDR3 size: 14 residues. Germline CDR1 and CDR2: MGHRA and YSYEKL.

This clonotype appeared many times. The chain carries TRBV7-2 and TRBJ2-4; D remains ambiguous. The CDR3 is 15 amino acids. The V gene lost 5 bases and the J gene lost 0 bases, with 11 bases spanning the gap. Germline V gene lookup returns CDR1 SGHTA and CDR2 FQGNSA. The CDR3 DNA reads TGTGCCAGCAGCCGAGGCAGGTTAGCCAAAAACATTCAGTACTTC. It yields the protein CASSRGRLAKNIQYF.

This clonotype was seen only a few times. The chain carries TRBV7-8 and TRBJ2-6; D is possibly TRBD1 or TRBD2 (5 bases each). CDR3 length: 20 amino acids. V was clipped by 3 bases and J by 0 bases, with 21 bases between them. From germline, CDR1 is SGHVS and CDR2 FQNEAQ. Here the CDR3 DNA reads TGTGCCAGCAGCTTGCAGACCGGGACGGGAATACTCTCTGGGGCCAACGTCCTGACTTTC. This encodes CASSLQTGTGILSGANVLTF. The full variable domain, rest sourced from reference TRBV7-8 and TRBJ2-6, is GAGVSQSPRYKVAKRGQDVALRCDPISGHVSLFWYQQALGQGPEFLTYFQNEAQLDKSGLPSDRFFAERPEGSVSTLKIQRTQQEDSAVYLCASSLQTGTGILSGANVLTFGAGSRLTVL.

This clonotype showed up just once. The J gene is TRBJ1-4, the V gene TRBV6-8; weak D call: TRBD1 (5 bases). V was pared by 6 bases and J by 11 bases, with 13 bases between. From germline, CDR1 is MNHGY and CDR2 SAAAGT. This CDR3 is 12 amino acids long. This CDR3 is CASSHQGGKLFF. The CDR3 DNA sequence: TGTGCCAGCAGCCACCAGGGAGGGAAACTGTTTTTT.